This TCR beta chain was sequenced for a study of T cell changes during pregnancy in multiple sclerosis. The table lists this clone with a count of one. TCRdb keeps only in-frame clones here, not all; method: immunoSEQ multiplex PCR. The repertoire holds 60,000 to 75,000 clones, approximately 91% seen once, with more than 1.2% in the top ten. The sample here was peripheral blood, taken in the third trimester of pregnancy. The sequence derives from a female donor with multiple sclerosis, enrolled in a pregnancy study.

The CDR3: CASSNWRMGYEQYF. The CDR3 DNA follows: TGTGCCAGTAGTAATTGGAGGATGGGTTACGAGCAGTACTTC. The J gene is TRBJ2-7, the V gene TRBV19; D perhaps matches TRBD2 (5 bases). The ends were cut back, 4 bases at V and 4 bases at J, with 14 bases in the middle. This CDR3 has 14 amino acids. CDR1 and CDR2 (germline): LNHDA, SQIVND (reference sequence).